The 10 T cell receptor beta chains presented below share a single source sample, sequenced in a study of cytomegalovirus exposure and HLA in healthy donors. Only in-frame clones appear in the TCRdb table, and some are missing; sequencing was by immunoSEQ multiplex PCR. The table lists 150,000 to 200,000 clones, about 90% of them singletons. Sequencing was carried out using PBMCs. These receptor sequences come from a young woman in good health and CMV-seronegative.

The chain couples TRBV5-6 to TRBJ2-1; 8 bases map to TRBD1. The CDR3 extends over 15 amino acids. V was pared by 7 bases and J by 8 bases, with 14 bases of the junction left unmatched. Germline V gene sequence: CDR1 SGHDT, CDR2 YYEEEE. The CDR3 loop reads CASSAFGQGADEQFF. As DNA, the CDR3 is TGTGCCAGCTCCGCTTTCGGACAGGGCGCCGATGAGCAGTTCTTC. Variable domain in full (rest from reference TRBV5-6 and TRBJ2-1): DAGVTQSPTHLIKTRGQQVTLRCSPKSGHDTVSWYQQALGQGPQFIFQYYEEEERQRGNFPDRFSGHQFPNYSSELNVNALLLGDSALYLCASSAFGQGADEQFFGPGTRLTVL.

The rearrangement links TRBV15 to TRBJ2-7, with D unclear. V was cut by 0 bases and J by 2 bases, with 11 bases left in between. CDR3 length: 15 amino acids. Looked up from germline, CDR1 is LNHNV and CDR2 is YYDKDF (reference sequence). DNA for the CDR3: TGTGCCACCAGCAGAGATAGAGGCGGAGCCTACGAGCAGTACTTC. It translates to CATSRDRGGAYEQYF.

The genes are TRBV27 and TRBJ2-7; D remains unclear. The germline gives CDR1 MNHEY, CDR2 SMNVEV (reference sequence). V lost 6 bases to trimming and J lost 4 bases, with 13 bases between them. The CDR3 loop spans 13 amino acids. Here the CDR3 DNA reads TGTGCCAGCAGCCGTCTGCGCGGTTACGAGCAGTACTTC. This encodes CASSRLRGYEQYF.

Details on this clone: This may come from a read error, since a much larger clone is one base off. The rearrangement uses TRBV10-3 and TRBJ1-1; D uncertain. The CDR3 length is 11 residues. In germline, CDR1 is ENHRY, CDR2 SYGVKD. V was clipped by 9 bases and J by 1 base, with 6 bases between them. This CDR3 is CAIQENTEAFF. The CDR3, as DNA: TGTGCCATTCAGGAGAACACTGAAGCTTTCTTT.

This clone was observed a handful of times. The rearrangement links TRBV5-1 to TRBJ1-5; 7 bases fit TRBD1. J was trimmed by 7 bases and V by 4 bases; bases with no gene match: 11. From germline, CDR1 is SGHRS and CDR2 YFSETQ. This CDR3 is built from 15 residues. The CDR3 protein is CASSPGTEGRQPQHF. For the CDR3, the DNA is TGCGCCAGCAGCCCGGGGACAGAAGGCAGGCAGCCCCAGCATTTT.

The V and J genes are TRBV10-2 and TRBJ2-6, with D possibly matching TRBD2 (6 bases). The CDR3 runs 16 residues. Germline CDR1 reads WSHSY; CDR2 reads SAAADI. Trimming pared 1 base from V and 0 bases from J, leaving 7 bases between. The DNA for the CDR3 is TGCGCCAGCAGTGAGTTGGGGGGCTCTGGGGCCAACGTCCTGACTTTC. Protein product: CASSELGGSGANVLTF.

CDR3 loop: CASRGGGHEQYF. The CDR3 bases are TGTGCCAGCAGAGGGGGGGGTCACGAGCAGTACTTC. V usage is TRBV27 and J usage is TRBJ2-7; tentatively, D is TRBD2 (7 bases). The germline V and J ends were trimmed by 6 bases and 5 bases, with 11 bases remaining between them. Germline V gene data show CDR1 as MNHEY and CDR2 as SMNVEV (reference sequence). The CDR3 spans 12 residues.

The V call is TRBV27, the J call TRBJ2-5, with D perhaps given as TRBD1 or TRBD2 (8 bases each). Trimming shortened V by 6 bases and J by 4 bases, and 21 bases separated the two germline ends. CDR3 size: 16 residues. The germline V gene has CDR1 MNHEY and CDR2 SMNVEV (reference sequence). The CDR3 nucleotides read TGTGCCAGCAGCGGGAGGGACAGGCAGGGGCGAGAGACCCAGTACTTC. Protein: CASSGRDRQGRETQYF.

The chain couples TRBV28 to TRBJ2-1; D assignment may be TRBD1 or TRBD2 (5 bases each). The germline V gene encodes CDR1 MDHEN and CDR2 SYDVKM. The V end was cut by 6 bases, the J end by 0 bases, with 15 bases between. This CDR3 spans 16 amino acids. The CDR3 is CASRSGGGHSYNEQFF. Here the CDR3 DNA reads TGTGCCAGCAGGTCAGGTGGGGGTCACTCCTACAATGAGCAGTTCTTC.

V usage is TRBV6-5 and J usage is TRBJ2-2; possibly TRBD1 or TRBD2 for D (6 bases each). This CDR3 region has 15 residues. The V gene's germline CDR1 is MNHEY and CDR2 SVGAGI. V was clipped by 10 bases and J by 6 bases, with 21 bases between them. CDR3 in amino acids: CATQGRGAEPGELFF. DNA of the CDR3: TGTGCCACTCAAGGAAGGGGGGCCGAACCCGGGGAGCTGTTTTTT.